One sample yielded the 7 T cell receptor beta chains listed below, sequenced in a study of T-cell memory formation after mild COVID-19. TCRdb passed the 5' RACE reads through MiXCR, listing each CDR3 protein once. The table shows about 27,000 distinct CDR3 sequences, with roughly 16% occurring only once. The sequenced sample consisted of PBMCs or a T cell subset sorted from them (not recorded which). The receptors derive from an adult who had mild COVID-19 (a few samples of this study predate the infection). Cell type and time point are not known.

The sample holds many counts of this clonotype. This chain joins TRBV6-5 and TRBJ1-4; D is unresolved. The CDR3 contains 15 residues. The germline V gene has CDR1 MNHEY and CDR2 SVGAGI. V was clipped by 7 bases and J by 12 bases, with 24 bases between them. This CDR3 reads CASTNQSPKVEELFF. The CDR3 DNA reads as TGTGCCAGCACCAATCAGAGCCCGAAGGTAGAAGAACTGTTTTTT.

This clonotype was seen repeatedly, ten times or more. The chain combines TRBV5-6 with TRBJ1-6, with TRBD1 identical over 7 bases. Germline trimming cut 2 bases from V and 10 bases from J; bases unmatched to any gene: 3. Per the germline V gene, CDR1 is SGHDT and CDR2 is YYEEEE. The CDR3 contains 13 residues. The CDR3 is CASSLTGESPLHF. The CDR3 coding sequence is TGTGCCAGCAGCTTAACAGGGGAATCACCCCTCCACTTT.

The table lists this clonotype with a few counts. The rearrangement uses TRBV18 and TRBJ2-1; D gene uncertain. Germline V gene data show CDR1 as KGHSH and CDR2 as LQKENI. Trimming left V 3 bases short and J 7 bases short, with 7 bases between. This CDR3 has 12 residues. This CDR3 reads CASSPGLNEQFF. CDR3 nucleotide sequence: TGTGCCAGCTCACCTGGGCTAAATGAGCAGTTCTTC.

This clonotype has a count of ten or more. V usage is TRBV3-1 and J usage is TRBJ2-7; tentative D call: TRBD1 (6 bases). The V and J ends lost 6 bases and 0 bases respectively, with 15 bases between them. Germline CDR1 and CDR2: LGHDT and YNNKEL (reference sequence). The length of the CDR3 is 15 residues. This CDR3 reads CASSGGQSYSYEQYF. The DNA of the CDR3 is TGTGCCAGCAGTGGCGGACAGAGTTACTCCTACGAGCAGTACTTC.

This clonotype came up many times. The chain employs TRBV5-1 and TRBJ1-4; no firm D call. The germline CDR1 and CDR2 sequences are SGHRS and YFSETQ. V lost 0 bases and J 8 bases, leaving 8 bases between the germline ends. The CDR3 extends over 13 amino acids. Written as DNA, the CDR3 is TGCGCCAGCAGCTTGGGGGATCGCGAAAAACTGTTTTTT. Translation: CASSLGDREKLFF.

By share, this clonotype counts as medium-sized. The rearrangement uses TRBV6-6 and TRBJ1-2; no clear D. Germline V lookup: CDR1 MNHNY, CDR2 SVGAGI (reference sequence). This CDR3 region has 17 residues. Trimming left V 0 bases short and J 5 bases short, with 19 bases between. This CDR3 is CASSYSIGGRGIYGYTF. CDR3 nucleotide sequence: TGTGCCAGCAGTTACTCGATTGGAGGCCGAGGGATTTATGGCTACACCTTC.

This clonotype appeared a few times. This chain connects TRBV20-1 to TRBJ1-6; no clear D gene. The CDR3 has 13 amino acids. Per germline, CDR1 DFQATT and CDR2 SNEGSKA (reference sequence). V lost 1 base and J lost 4, with 5 bases in between. CDR3 amino acids: CSARATYNSPLHF. The CDR3, as DNA: TGCAGTGCTAGAGCTACTTATAATTCACCCCTCCACTTT.